A single sample is the source of the 14 T cell receptor beta chains below, sequenced in a study of T cells after yellow fever vaccination. From the 5' RACE reads, TCRdb called clonotypes with MiXCR, one entry per CDR3 protein. Among fewer than 450,000 distinct CDR3 sequences, 11% were seen once, and the ten largest hold roughly 18%. Here the sequenced sample was PBMCs, taken on the day of the first yellow fever vaccination. The receptor source for this set is a man aged 18 to 29 who received the YFV17D yellow fever vaccine.

The chain links TRBV12-3 or TRBV12-4 to TRBJ1-1; no clear D gene. V lost 7 bases to trimming and J lost 8 bases, with 14 bases between them. The CDR3 length is 12 residues. The CDR3 sequence: CASIMPGGEAFF. The CDR3 coding sequence is TGTGCCAGCATCATGCCCGGCGGAGAAGCTTTCTTT.

The gene calls are TRBV19 and TRBJ1-1; no clear D. Germline-derived CDR1 and CDR2 are LNHDA and SQIVND (reference sequence). The CDR3 is 15 residues long. V was pared by 3 bases and J by 2 bases, with 13 bases between. CDR3 nucleotide sequence: TGTGCCAGTAGTATCGTGGGCAGCCGAAACACTGAAGCTTTCTTT. It translates to CASSIVGSRNTEAFF.

CDR3 DNA sequence: TGTGCCAGCAGCCCTGAAAGCGGGGGGGCAGATACGCAGTATTTT. Encoded protein: CASSPESGGADTQYF. The chain uses TRBV13 and TRBJ2-3, with 10 bases fitting TRBD2. The CDR3 runs 15 residues. Germline trimming cut 5 bases from V and 4 bases from J; bases unmatched to any gene: 6. Germline V gene lookup returns CDR1 PRHDT and CDR2 FYEKMQ (reference sequence).

The chain couples TRBV10-2 to TRBJ2-2, with TRBD1 matching 7 bases. The V gene end was trimmed by 6 bases and the J gene end by 4 bases; junction bases not matched to a gene: 2. This CDR3 spans 13 amino acids. The V gene's germline CDR1 is WSHSY and CDR2 SAAADI. CDR3 DNA: TGCGCCAGCAGGGGACAGTCCACCGGGGAGCTGTTTTTT. It encodes CASRGQSTGELFF.

This clonotype has only a few counts. This chain's CDR3 is CASSSGSPTGGYNEQFF. The CDR3 nucleotides read TGTGCCAGCAGCTCAGGGTCGCCTACGGGGGGCTACAATGAGCAGTTCTTC. V and J are TRBV5-4 and TRBJ2-1; TRBD2 aligns across 7 bases. The CDR3 spans 17 residues. The V and J ends lost 3 bases and 3 bases, in that order; junction bases with no gene match: 12. Germline lookup yields CDR1 SGHNT and CDR2 YYREEE (reference sequence).

The chain carries TRBV7-3 and TRBJ2-3; 9 bases align to TRBD2. The CDR3 totals 15 residues. Looked up from germline, CDR1 is SGHTA and CDR2 is FQGTGA. J was trimmed by 5 bases and V by 3 bases; bases with no gene match: 6. The CDR3 sequence is CASSFSGGRGDTQYF. The CDR3 DNA reads TGTGCCAGCAGCTTTAGCGGGGGACGGGGAGATACGCAGTATTTT.

The chain has TRBV19 and TRBJ1-6, with 12 bases matching TRBD1. The V and J ends lost 5 bases and 10 bases, in that order; junction bases with no gene match: 6. The V gene's germline CDR1 is LNHDA and CDR2 SQIVND (reference sequence). The CDR3 spans 15 residues. The CDR3 DNA sequence: TGTGCCAGTAGTGCCCGGGACAGGGGGCAATCACCCCTCCACTTT. Translation: CASSARDRGQSPLHF.

The rearrangement links TRBV29-1 to TRBJ2-5; the D is unclear. Germline V gene sequence: CDR1 SQVTM, CDR2 ANQGSEA. This CDR3 spans 9 amino acids. V lost 4 bases to trimming and J lost 7 bases, with 4 bases between them. The DNA for the CDR3 is TGCAGCGTTGGGTGGACCCAGTACTTC. This sequence encodes CSVGWTQYF.

This clonotype was observed a handful of times. The rearrangement uses TRBV20-1 and TRBJ2-2, with 8 bases fitting TRBD2. The CDR3 runs to 14 residues. Germline assignment: CDR1 DFQATT and CDR2 SNEGSKA (reference sequence). J lost 6 bases, V lost 3 bases, and 6 bases had no gene match. CDR3 in DNA: TGCAGTGCTAGTCCTAGCGGGCTGTCCGGGGAGCTGTTTTTT. This codes for CSASPSGLSGELFF.

J is TRBJ1-2 and V is TRBV20-1; tentatively, D is TRBD1 (5 bases). This CDR3 region has 13 residues. V gave up 2 bases and J gave up 2 bases, with 9 bases separating them. In germline, CDR1 is DFQATT, CDR2 SNEGSKA (reference sequence). DNA for the CDR3: TGCAGTGCTAGAAGGCAGGGCAACTATGGCTACACCTTC. This gives the protein CSARRQGNYGYTF.

The rearrangement uses TRBV20-1 and TRBJ1-1, with TRBD1 as a possible D gene (6 bases). The CDR3 consists of 16 residues. V lost 6 bases, J lost 3 bases, and 23 bases lay in between. Germline V CDR1 and CDR2: DFQATT, SNEGSKA (reference sequence). The DNA of the CDR3 is TGCAGTGCCCCCCCATCAGGGGACCCGAGGTACACTGAAGCTTTCTTT. Translating gives CSAPPSGDPRYTEAFF.

In this sample, this clonotype turned up a few times. This rearrangement joins TRBV9 to TRBJ2-2, with TRBD2 matching over 8 bases. Germline lookup yields CDR1 SGDLS and CDR2 YYNGEE. J was trimmed by 3 bases and V by 7 bases; bases with no gene match: 8. This CDR3 comprises 15 residues. The CDR3 sequence is CASSVGRGDTGELFF. The CDR3 DNA reads TGTGCCAGCTCCGTGGGGCGGGGGGACACCGGGGAGCTGTTTTTT.

The chain carries TRBV7-9 and TRBJ1-1, with unresolved D. This CDR3 is 15 amino acids long. CDR1 and CDR2 from the germline V gene are SEHNR and FQNEAQ (reference sequence). Trimming cost V 0 bases and J 6 bases, with 14 bases left between them. CDR3 loop: CASSLALRGIAEAFF. The CDR3 DNA sequence: TGTGCCAGCAGCTTAGCGCTACGGGGTATCGCTGAAGCTTTCTTT. Full variable domain (outside the CDR3, taken from reference TRBV7-9 and TRBJ1-1): DTGVSQNPRHKITKRGQNVTFRCDPISEHNRLYWYRQTLGQGPEFLTYFQNEAQLEKSRLLSDRFSAERPKGSFSTLEIQRTEQGDSAMYLCASSLALRGIAEAFFGQGTRLTVV.

The J gene is TRBJ2-3, the V gene TRBV13; TRBD2 might be the D (6 bases). CDR1 is PRHDT, CDR2 FYEKMQ, per germline (reference sequence). The V and J ends lost 6 bases and 1 base respectively, with 14 bases between them. This CDR3 comprises 15 residues. The CDR3 sequence: CASSQPKRGTDTQYF. CDR3 nucleotides: TGTGCCAGCAGTCAGCCCAAGCGGGGCACAGATACGCAGTATTTT.